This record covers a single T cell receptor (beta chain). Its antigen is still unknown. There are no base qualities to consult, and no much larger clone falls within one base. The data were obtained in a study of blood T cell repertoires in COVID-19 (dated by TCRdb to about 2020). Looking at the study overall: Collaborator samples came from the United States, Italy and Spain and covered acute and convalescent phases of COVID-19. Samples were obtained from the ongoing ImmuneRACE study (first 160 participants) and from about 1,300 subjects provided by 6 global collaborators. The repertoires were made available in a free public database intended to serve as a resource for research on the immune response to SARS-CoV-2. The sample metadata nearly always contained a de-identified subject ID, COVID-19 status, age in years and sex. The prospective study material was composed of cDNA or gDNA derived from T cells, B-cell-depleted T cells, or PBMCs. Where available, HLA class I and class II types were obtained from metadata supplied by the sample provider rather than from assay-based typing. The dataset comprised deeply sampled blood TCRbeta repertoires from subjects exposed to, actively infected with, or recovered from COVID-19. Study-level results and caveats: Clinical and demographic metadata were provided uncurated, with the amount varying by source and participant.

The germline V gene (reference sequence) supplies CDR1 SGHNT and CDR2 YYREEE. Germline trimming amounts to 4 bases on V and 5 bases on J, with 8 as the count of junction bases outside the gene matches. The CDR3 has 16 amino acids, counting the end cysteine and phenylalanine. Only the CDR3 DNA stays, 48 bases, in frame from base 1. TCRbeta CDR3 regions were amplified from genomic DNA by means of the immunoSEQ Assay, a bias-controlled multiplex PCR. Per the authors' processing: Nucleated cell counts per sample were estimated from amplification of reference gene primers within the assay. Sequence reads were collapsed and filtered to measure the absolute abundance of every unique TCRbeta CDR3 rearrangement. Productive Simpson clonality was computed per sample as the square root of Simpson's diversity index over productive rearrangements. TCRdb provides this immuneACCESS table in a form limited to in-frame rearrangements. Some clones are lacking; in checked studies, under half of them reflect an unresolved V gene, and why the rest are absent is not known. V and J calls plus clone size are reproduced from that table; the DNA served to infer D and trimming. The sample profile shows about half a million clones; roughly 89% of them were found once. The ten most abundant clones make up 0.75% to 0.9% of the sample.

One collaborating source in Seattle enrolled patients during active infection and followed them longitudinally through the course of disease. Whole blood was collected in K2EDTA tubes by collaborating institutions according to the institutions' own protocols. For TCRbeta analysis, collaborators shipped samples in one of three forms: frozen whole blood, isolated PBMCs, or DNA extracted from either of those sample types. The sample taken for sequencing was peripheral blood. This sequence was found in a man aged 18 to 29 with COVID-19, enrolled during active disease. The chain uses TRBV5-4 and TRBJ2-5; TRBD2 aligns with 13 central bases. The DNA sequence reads TGTGCCAGCAGCATGAGACTAGCGGGGGGTCATGAGACCCAGTACTTC. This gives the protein CASSMRLAGGHETQYF.